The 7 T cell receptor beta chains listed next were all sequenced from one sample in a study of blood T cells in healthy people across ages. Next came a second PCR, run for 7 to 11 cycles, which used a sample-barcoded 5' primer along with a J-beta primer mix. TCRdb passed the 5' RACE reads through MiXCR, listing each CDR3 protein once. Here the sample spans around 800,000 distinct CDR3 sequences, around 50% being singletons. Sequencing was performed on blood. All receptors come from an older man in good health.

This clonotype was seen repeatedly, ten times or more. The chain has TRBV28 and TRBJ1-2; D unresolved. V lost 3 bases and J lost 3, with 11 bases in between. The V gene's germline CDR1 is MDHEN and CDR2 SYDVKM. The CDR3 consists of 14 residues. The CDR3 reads CASSFVYSDYGYTF. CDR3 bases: TGTGCCAGCAGTTTCGTGTATTCCGACTATGGCTACACCTTC.

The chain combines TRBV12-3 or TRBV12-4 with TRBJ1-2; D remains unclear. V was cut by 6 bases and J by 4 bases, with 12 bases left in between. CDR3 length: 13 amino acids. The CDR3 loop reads CASSPYGSYGYTF. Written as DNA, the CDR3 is TGTGCCAGCAGCCCATACGGATCCTATGGCTACACCTTC.

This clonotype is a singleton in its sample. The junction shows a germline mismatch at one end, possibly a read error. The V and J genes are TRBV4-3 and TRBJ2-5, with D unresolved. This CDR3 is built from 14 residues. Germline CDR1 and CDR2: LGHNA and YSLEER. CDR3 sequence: CASSQEKFQETRYF. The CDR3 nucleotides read TGCGCCAGCAGCCAAGAGAAGTTCCAAGAGACCCGGTACTTC.

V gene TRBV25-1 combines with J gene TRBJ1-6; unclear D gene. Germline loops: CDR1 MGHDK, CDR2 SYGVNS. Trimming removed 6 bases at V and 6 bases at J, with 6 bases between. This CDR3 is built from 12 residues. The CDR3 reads CASRQPNSPLHF. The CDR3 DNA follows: TGTGCCAGCAGACAGCCTAATTCACCCCTCCACTTT.

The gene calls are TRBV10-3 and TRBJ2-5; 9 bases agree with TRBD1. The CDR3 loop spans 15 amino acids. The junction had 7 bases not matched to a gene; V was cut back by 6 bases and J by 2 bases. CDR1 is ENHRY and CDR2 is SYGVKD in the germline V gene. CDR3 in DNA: TGTGCCATCAGGGCGGACAGGGGCAATCAAGAGACCCAGTACTTC. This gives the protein CAIRADRGNQETQYF.

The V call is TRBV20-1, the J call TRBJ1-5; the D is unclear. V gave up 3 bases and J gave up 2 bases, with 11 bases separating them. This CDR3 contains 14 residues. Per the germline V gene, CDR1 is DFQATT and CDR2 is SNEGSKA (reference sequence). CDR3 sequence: CSASYGSGNQPQHF. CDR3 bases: TGCAGTGCTAGTTACGGGAGTGGCAATCAGCCCCAGCATTTT.

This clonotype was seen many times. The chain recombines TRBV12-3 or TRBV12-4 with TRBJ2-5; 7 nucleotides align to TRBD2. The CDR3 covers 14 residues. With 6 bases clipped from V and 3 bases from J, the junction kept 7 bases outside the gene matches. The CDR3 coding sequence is TGTGCCAGCAGCTACGGGGGGTCGGAAGAGACCCAGTACTTC. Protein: CASSYGGSEETQYF.